This T cell receptor (beta chain) was identified in a study of shared clonotypes between healthy human individuals. It was into CD45RA+ naive and CD45RA-negative memory subsets that the CD4+ cells were split. This table comes from immunoSEQ multiplex PCR, and its TCRdb copy is limited to in-frame clones, with some not included. This sample has about 1 million clones; 78% occur once, and the top ten carry under 0.6%. Germline lookup yields CDR1 KGHSH and CDR2 LQKENI. This CDR3 contains 14 residues. V was pared by 1 base and J by 4 bases, with 10 bases between. The chain employs TRBV18 and TRBJ1-2; tentatively, D is TRBD1 (5 bases). Sequenced material: memory CD4+ T cells from PBMCs. The subset was: CD45RA-negative fraction. This clonotype was sampled from a man between 18 and 35 years old in good health. Some clones in this sample may be carry-over from other donors' samples. The CDR3 loop is CASSPLEGFYGYTF. CDR3 in DNA: TGTGCCAGCTCACCACTTGAGGGGTTCTATGGCTACACCTTC.